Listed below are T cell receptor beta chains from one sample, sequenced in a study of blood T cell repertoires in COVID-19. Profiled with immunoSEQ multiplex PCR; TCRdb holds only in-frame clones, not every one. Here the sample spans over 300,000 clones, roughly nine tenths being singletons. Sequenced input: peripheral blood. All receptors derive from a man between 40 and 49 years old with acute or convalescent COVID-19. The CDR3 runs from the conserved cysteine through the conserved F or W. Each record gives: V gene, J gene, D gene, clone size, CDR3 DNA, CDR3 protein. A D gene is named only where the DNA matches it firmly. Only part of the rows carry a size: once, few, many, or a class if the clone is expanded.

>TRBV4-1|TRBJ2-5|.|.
TGCGCCAGCAGCCAAGATAATGGGAGACGGGAGACCCAGTACTTC
CASSQDNGRRETQYF
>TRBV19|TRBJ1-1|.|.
TGTGCCAGTAGTGTAGCAGGGGTGGTGAACACTGAAGCTTTCTTT
CASSVAGVVNTEAFF
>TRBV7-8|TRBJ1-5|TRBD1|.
TGTGCCAGCAGCTTGTTACATTCCCCGAGGCAGGGGGCAGGTTGGGGCAATCAGCCCCAGCATTTT
CASSLLHSPRQGAGWGNQPQHF
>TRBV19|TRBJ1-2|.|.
TGTGCCAGTAGTGGGGAGCCAGGGGCCGCCTCAGTTTCCCTCTATGGCTACACCTTC
CASSGEPGAASVSLYGYTF
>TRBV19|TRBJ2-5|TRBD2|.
TGTGCCAGTAGTATAGTGGGGACTAGCGACGACCAAGAGACCCAGTACTTC
CASSIVGTSDDQETQYF
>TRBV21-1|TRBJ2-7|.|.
TGTGCCAGCAGCAAAGAAGAGTACGAGCAGTACTTC
CASSKEEYEQYF
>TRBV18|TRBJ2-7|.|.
TGTGCCAGCTCACCCCCGGGTCCGGAAGAGCAGTACTTC
CASSPPGPEEQYF
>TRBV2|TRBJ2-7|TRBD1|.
TGTGCCAGCAGAGGACAGGCCTACGAGCAGTACTTC
CASRGQAYEQYF
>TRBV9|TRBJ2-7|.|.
TGTGCCAGCAGCGTAGGTGTAGACTCCTACGAGCAGTACTTC
CASSVGVDSYEQYF
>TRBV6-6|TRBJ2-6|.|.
TGTGCCAGCAGTTTATTTACGAGGACTGGGGCCAACGTCCTGACTTTC
CASSLFTRTGANVLTF
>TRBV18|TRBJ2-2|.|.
TGTGCCAGCTCACCATTCGGACCGACTATTTCGAACACCGGGGAGCTGTTTTTT
CASSPFGPTISNTGELFF
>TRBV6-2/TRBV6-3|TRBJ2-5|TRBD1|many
TGTGCCAGCAGCTCCCCGGGACAGGGAATGGAGACCCAGTACTTC
CASSSPGQGMETQYF
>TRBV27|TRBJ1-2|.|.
TGTGCCAGCACCGCTTGGGGGGGAAACTATGGCTACACCTTC
CASTAWGGNYGYTF
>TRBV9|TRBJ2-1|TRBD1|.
TGTGCCAGCAGCCCCAATATGGGACAGGGGGCCGGCGAGCAGTTCTTC
CASSPNMGQGAGEQFF
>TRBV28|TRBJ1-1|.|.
TGTGCCAGCAGTTCCGGGTCCTTTGAAGCTTTCTTT
CASSSGSFEAFF
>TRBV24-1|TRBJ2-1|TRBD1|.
TGTGCCACCAGTGATTCGGACAGGGGATCCTACAATGAGCAGTTCTTC
CATSDSDRGSYNEQFF
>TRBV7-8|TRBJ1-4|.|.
TGTGCCAGCAGCTTAGAACCGGTGAATGAAAAACTGTTTTTT
CASSLEPVNEKLFF
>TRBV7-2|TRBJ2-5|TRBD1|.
TGTGCCAGCAGCACAGACAGGGAAGAGACCCAGTACTTC
CASSTDREETQYF
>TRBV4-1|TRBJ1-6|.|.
TGCGCCAGCAGCCCACGGGGGGGCGGATATAATTCACCCCTCCACTTT
CASSPRGGGYNSPLHF
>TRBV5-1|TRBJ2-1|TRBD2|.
TGCGCCAGCAGCTTTGAGCGGGGGGGCACCTACAATGAGCAGTTCTTC
CASSFERGGTYNEQFF